What follows are 16 T cell receptor beta chains derived from one specimen sequenced in a study of cytotoxic CD8 clonotypes in ibrutinib-treated CLL. Profiled with immunoSEQ multiplex PCR; TCRdb holds only in-frame clones, not every one. The sample includes around 50,000 clones, roughly 63% seen only once; the top ten take approximately 27%. This specimen consisted of PBMCs, obtained after 24 months of ibrutinib treatment. All receptors come from a human donor with chronic lymphocytic leukemia.

Written as DNA, the CDR3 is TGTGCCAGCAGCTGGGGACAGGGAGAAGCTTTCTTT. Residues: CASSWGQGEAFF. The chain links TRBV11-2 to TRBJ1-1; 9 bases match TRBD1. Unmatched junction bases numbered 2, after V lost 4 bases and J lost 8 bases. Germline assignment: CDR1 SGHAT and CDR2 FQNNGV. The CDR3 is made up of 12 amino acids.

The CDR3 DNA reads as TGCGCCAGCAGCCCGGGACATTCCGGTCAAGGCGGGGAGCTGTTTTTT. Translating gives CASSPGHSGQGGELFF. J is TRBJ2-2 and V is TRBV5-1, with a possible D match to TRBD1 (6 bases). This CDR3 comprises 16 residues. Germline V gene data show CDR1 as SGHRS and CDR2 as YFSETQ. The V and J ends lost 4 bases and 7 bases respectively, with 20 bases between them.

The gene calls are TRBV9 and TRBJ1-2; possibly TRBD1 for D (6 bases). The germline gives CDR1 SGDLS, CDR2 YYNGEE. The length of the CDR3 is 16 residues. V was shortened by 4 bases and J by 2 bases, with 18 bases between the two germline ends. The CDR3 spells CASSPWSVGANYGYTF. The DNA for the CDR3 is TGTGCCAGCAGCCCATGGAGTGTGGGGGCCAACTATGGCTACACCTTC.

The genes are TRBV5-1 and TRBJ2-7; 14 nucleotides align to TRBD2. The CDR3 is made up of 22 amino acids. V was clipped by 0 bases and J by 0 bases; unmatched bases: 17. CDR1 and CDR2 (germline): SGHRS, YFSETQ. The CDR3 is CASSLGGGWGLAGAMSSYEQYF. In DNA, the CDR3 is TGCGCCAGCAGCTTGGGTGGAGGCTGGGGACTAGCGGGGGCCATGAGCTCCTACGAGCAGTACTTC. Variable domain in full (rest from reference TRBV5-1 and TRBJ2-7): KAGVTQTPRYLIKTRGQQVTLSCSPISGHRSVSWYQQTPGQGLQFLFEYFSETQRNKGNFPGRFSGRQFSNSRSEMNVSTLELGDSALYLCASSLGGGWGLAGAMSSYEQYFGPGTRLTVT.

The V call is TRBV27, the J call TRBJ2-3, with TRBD1 identical over 8 bases. V lost 2 bases and J lost 6; bases outside the gene matches: 10. In germline, CDR1 is MNHEY, CDR2 SMNVEV (reference sequence). The CDR3 runs 16 residues. Here the CDR3 DNA reads TGTGCCAGCAGTTTAGGGACAGGCAAGACCGGGGATACGCAGTATTTT. Encoded protein: CASSLGTGKTGDTQYF.

This clone was found a few times. The chain combines TRBV6-1 with TRBJ1-5; no clear D gene. The V end lost 1 base, the J end lost 4 bases, and 5 bases lay between the germline ends. The V gene's germline CDR1 is MNHNS and CDR2 SASEGT. The CDR3 is 13 amino acids. CDR3 region: CASSEVQNQPQHF. Written as DNA, the CDR3 is TGTGCCAGCAGTGAAGTCCAGAATCAGCCCCAGCATTTT.

The rearrangement uses TRBV4-1 and TRBJ1-5; weak D call: TRBD1 (6 bases). This CDR3 has 15 amino acids. V lost 0 bases and J lost 6, with 12 bases in between. Per the germline V gene, CDR1 is MGHRA and CDR2 is YSYEKL. CDR3 amino acids: CASSQDLQGIQPQHF. CDR3 DNA sequence: TGCGCCAGCAGCCAAGATCTACAGGGAATTCAGCCCCAGCATTTT.

The rearrangement links TRBV2 to TRBJ1-1; no reliable D call. Germline V CDR1 and CDR2: SNHLY, FYNNEI. The V end lost 6 bases, the J end lost 2 bases, and 10 bases lay between the germline ends. The CDR3 extends over 13 amino acids. The chain's CDR3 is CASSLQRNTEAFF. As DNA, the CDR3 is TGTGCCAGCAGCTTACAGCGAAACACTGAAGCTTTCTTT.

The rearrangement links TRBV7-9 to TRBJ1-2, with D possibly TRBD1 on 5 matching bases. Between the trimmed V and J ends, which lost 3 bases and 8 bases, there was a span of 13 bases. There are 13 residues in the CDR3. Germline assignment: CDR1 SEHNR and CDR2 FQNEAQ (reference sequence). CDR3 protein: CASSLGAGHGYTF. CDR3 nucleotides: TGTGCCAGCAGCTTGGGTGCGGGGCACGGCTACACCTTC.

This clone showed up many times. Other DNA sequences in the sample encode the same CDR3. The chain links TRBV6-5 to TRBJ1-2; D possibly corresponds to TRBD1 (5 bases). This CDR3 has 16 residues. V lost 0 bases and J lost 4, with 15 bases in between. Per germline, CDR1 MNHEY and CDR2 SVGAGI. This chain's CDR3 is CASSYSFQGGGYGYTF. The DNA for the CDR3 is TGTGCCAGCAGTTACTCTTTCCAGGGCGGTGGCTATGGCTACACCTTC.

CDR3 nucleotides: TGCGCCAGCAGCCCTCGACAGGGGAACACTGAAGCTTTCTTT. Translated, it gives CASSPRQGNTEAFF. The chain joins TRBV5-1 to TRBJ1-1; 7 bases are a match to TRBD1. After removal of 4 bases from V and 1 base from J, the junction contained 4 bases not matched to a gene. Germline V CDR1 and CDR2: SGHRS, YFSETQ. CDR3 size: 14 residues.

This clone appeared a few times. The V and J genes are TRBV4-1 and TRBJ1-1; the D is unclear. Trimming took off 0 bases at V and 0 bases at J, with 14 bases between the two ends. This CDR3 region has 17 residues. Germline loops: CDR1 MGHRA, CDR2 YSYEKL. The CDR3 loop is CASSQDSVEGLNTEAFF. CDR3 DNA: TGCGCCAGCAGCCAAGATAGTGTTGAAGGCCTGAACACTGAAGCTTTCTTT.

This chain connects TRBV12-5 to TRBJ2-1; 7 bases map to TRBD1. The trim removed 0 bases at V and 5 bases at J, leaving 7 bases unmatched. The CDR3 extends over 16 amino acids. Germline V gene data show CDR1 as LGHNT and CDR2 as FRNRAP. CDR3 region: CASGLVPGGKNNEQFF. The CDR3 bases are TGTGCTAGTGGTTTGGTACCAGGGGGTAAGAACAATGAGCAGTTCTTC.

The chain is built from TRBV6-5 and TRBJ2-1, with no clear D. From germline, CDR1 is MNHEY and CDR2 SVGAGI. The V end lost 5 bases, the J end lost 0 bases, and 11 bases lay between the germline ends. The CDR3 sequence is 15 residues long. The DNA of the CDR3 is TGTGCCAGCAGTAGATTTTCCCGCTCCTACAATGAGCAGTTCTTC. This translates into CASSRFSRSYNEQFF.

This rearrangement joins TRBV7-8 to TRBJ2-5; D unclear. CDR1 SGHVS and CDR2 FQNEAQ come from the germline V gene. Trimming left V 5 bases short and J 1 base short, with 8 bases between. This CDR3 has 13 amino acids. The CDR3 loop is CASSTSSQETQYF. The CDR3 DNA reads TGTGCCAGCAGCACCTCGTCCCAAGAGACCCAGTACTTC. Full variable domain (rest looked up from reference TRBV7-8 and TRBJ2-5): GAGVSQSPRYKVAKRGQDVALRCDPISGHVSLFWYQQALGQGPEFLTYFQNEAQLDKSGLPSDRFFAERPEGSVSTLKIQRTQQEDSAVYLCASSTSSQETQYFGPGTRLLVL.

The table lists this clone with a few counts. The V and J genes are TRBV7-2 and TRBJ1-1, with D unclear. The CDR3 is 14 amino acids. The V and J ends lost 5 bases and 7 bases respectively, with 17 bases between them. Germline loops: CDR1 SGHTA, CDR2 FQGNSA. The DNA of the CDR3 is TGTGCCAGCAGCCCCGACGGGGTCTGGAGTGAAGCTTTCTTT. It translates to CASSPDGVWSEAFF.